This TCR beta chain was identified during a study of blood T cell repertoires in COVID-19. About the research overall: Researchers got acute and convalescent COVID-19 samples from the United States, Italy and Spain. Nucleic acid was either cDNA or gDNA, and it came from T cells, B-cell-depleted T cells, or PBMCs.

Looked up from germline, CDR1 is LGHDT and CDR2 is YNNKEL (reference sequence). The CDR3 is 14 residues long. V gave up 4 bases and J gave up 0 bases, with 6 bases separating them. Per the original data handling: Amplification with reference gene primers provided the estimates of nucleated cell counts. Clones were sequenced by immunoSEQ multiplex PCR, and TCRdb holds only the in-frame ones, with some missing. V and J calls and clone size are copied from that table; D and trimming were computed from the DNA. The table includes some 180,000 clones, roughly 80% detected once. Seattle's enrolled individuals joined amid active infection and were then monitored longitudinally.

Sequencing was done on a sample of peripheral blood. This TCR was recovered from a middle-aged woman with COVID-19, enrolled during active disease. The rearrangement uses TRBV3-1 (or the pseudogene TRBV3-2) and TRBJ1-4; D possibly corresponds to TRBD1 (6 bases). The CDR3 DNA is TGTGCCAGCAGCCGGACAGCAACTAATGAAAAACTGTTTTTT. Residues: CASSRTATNEKLFF.